Listed below are T cell receptor beta chains from one sample, sequenced in a study of shared clonotypes between healthy human individuals. Measured with immunoSEQ multiplex PCR; TCRdb has only the in-frame clones, and not every one. The sample consists of roughly 500,000 clones, more than 75% of them appearing once. Material for sequencing was PBMCs. All receptors derive from a woman in her forties in good health. Some clones in this sample may be carry-over from other donors' samples. The conserved cysteine and the conserved F or W are not part of the CDR3 here.

TRBV7-6,TRBJ2-1,ASSPASGKNEQF
TRBV5-1,TRBJ2-5,ASSFGGIKETQY
TRBV7-9,TRBJ2-2,ASSLRLAGGTGELF
TRBV30,TRBJ1-2,AWNSIPGDYGYT
TRBV19,TRBJ1-1,ASRPRGGLDTEAF
TRBV7-9,TRBJ2-7,ASSLRQTSGKDEQY
TRBV29-1,TRBJ2-5,SVRRTGGSQETQY
TRBV5-1,TRBJ2-6,ASSSGTGQSYSGANVLT
TRBV30,TRBJ2-1,AWKLGRSHEQF
TRBV11-2,TRBJ1-2,ASSLDRRVHGYT
TRBV5-1,TRBJ1-2,ASSLAGVYT
TRBV5-1,TRBJ2-7,ASSLLGRREREYEQY
TRBV10-3,TRBJ2-7,ASQKETTYEQY
TRBV19,TRBJ2-1,ASTHPASATGEQF
TRBV9,TRBJ2-1,ASSVGGQVYNEQF
TRBV28,TRBJ2-1,ASSPPGLAVSGSYNEQF
TRBV5-4,TRBJ1-4,ASSPGAQNEKLF
TRBV2,TRBJ1-1,ASSERRGNTEAF
TRBV9,TRBJ1-4,ASSVGPNNEKLF
TRBV29-1,TRBJ2-1,SVEDPFTSGIMNEQF
TRBV11-2,TRBJ2-7,ASSSTYEQY
TRBV15,TRBJ2-7,ATRDGASGRYEQY
TRBV5-4,TRBJ2-3,ASSGSGTDTQY
TRBV5-1,TRBJ1-3,ASSLETGSGNTIY
TRBV10-3,TRBJ1-5,AISESEGAQH
TRBV15,TRBJ2-7,ATSVGGLYYEQY